Shown below are 25 T cell receptor beta chains from a single sample sequenced in a study of CD8 T cells in Susac syndrome. After extraction with the RNeasy kit, 0.5 to 1 ug of the RNA was reverse transcribed using random hexamers. TCRdb reanalysed the immunoSEQ multiplex PCR reads using MiXCR and keeps one entry per CDR3 protein. The data show some 400,000 distinct CDR3 sequences, with approximately 85% seen just once and approximately 0.12% held by the top ten. The sample consisted of CD8+ T cells from PBMCs. These receptors originate from a human donor with multiple sclerosis.

CDR3 in amino acids: CAINEITGLSQGYNEQFF. Written as DNA, the CDR3 is TGTGCCATCAATGAAATTACCGGACTATCACAAGGCTACAATGAGCAGTTCTTC. The V and J genes are TRBV10-3 and TRBJ2-1; weak D call: TRBD2 (6 bases). Germline CDR1 is ENHRY and CDR2 is SYGVKD. V shed 7 bases and J shed 3 bases, with 25 bases lying between them. The CDR3 spans 18 residues.

This clonotype has more than one count but fewer than ten. The chain combines TRBV5-4 with TRBJ2-7; 8 nucleotides agree with TRBD2. The ends lost 4 bases at V and 2 bases at J; junction bases unmatched: 2. CDR3 length equals 13 residues. Germline V gene sequence: CDR1 SGHNT, CDR2 YYREEE (reference sequence). This CDR3 reads CASSPGRAYEQYF. The CDR3 bases are TGTGCCAGCAGCCCCGGGAGGGCCTACGAGCAGTACTTC.

V gene TRBV10-2 combines with J gene TRBJ2-5; no clear D gene. Trimming cost V 6 bases and J 1 base, with 9 bases left between them. The CDR3 is 13 amino acids. Germline assignment: CDR1 WSHSY and CDR2 SAAADI. The CDR3 nucleotides read TGCGCCAGCAGGGTGGACCTCCAAGAGACCCAGTACTTC. This sequence encodes CASRVDLQETQYF.

This clonotype has only one observation. The V and J genes are TRBV7-9 and TRBJ2-7; tentatively, D is TRBD1 (5 bases). Trimming took off 0 bases at V and 7 bases at J, with 10 bases between the two ends. The CDR3 has 13 residues. Germline-derived CDR1 and CDR2 are SEHNR and FQNEAQ (reference sequence). The CDR3 DNA sequence: TGTGCCAGCAGCTTAGCGGGCAGGGCTGAGCAGTACTTC. Residues: CASSLAGRAEQYF.

The chain combines TRBV27 with TRBJ2-5, with 7 bases identical to TRBD2. The length of the CDR3 is 14 residues. Unmatched junction bases numbered 5, after V lost 4 bases and J lost 3 bases. Germline lookup yields CDR1 MNHEY and CDR2 SMNVEV (reference sequence). CDR3 loop: CASSSGLVEETQYF. The CDR3 nucleotides are TGTGCCAGCAGTTCCGGACTAGTAGAAGAGACCCAGTACTTC.

The gene calls are TRBV7-9 and TRBJ2-6; D possibly matches TRBD1 or TRBD2 (5 bases each). This CDR3 is 17 amino acids long. With 5 bases removed from V and 4 bases from J, the gap between germline ends came to 18 bases. Germline CDR1 is SEHNR and CDR2 is FQNEAQ (reference sequence). The CDR3 sequence: CASSPRDPGSGANVLTF. In DNA form, the CDR3 reads TGTGCCAGCAGCCCCCGGGACCCCGGTTCGGGGGCCAACGTCCTGACTTTC. Full variable domain (remainder filled in from reference TRBV7-9 and TRBJ2-6): DTGVSQNPRHKITKRGQNVTFRCDPISEHNRLYWYRQTLGQGPEFLTYFQNEAQLEKSRLLSDRFSAERPKGSFSTLEIQRTEQGDSAMYLCASSPRDPGSGANVLTFGAGSRLTVL.

This clonotype appeared a few times. The chain links TRBV6-5 to TRBJ2-1, with D perhaps TRBD2 (5 bases). Deletions cut 4 bases from V and 9 bases from J, with 10 bases between. This CDR3 is 12 amino acids long. The germline V gene has CDR1 MNHEY and CDR2 SVGAGI. CDR3 protein: CASSLGGGEQFF. The CDR3, as DNA: TGTGCCAGCAGTTTGGGTGGAGGTGAGCAGTTCTTC.

This clonotype occurred a few times. The V call is TRBV27, the J call TRBJ1-1, with D tentatively TRBD1 (5 bases). CDR1 MNHEY and CDR2 SMNVEV come from the germline V gene (reference sequence). Trimming took off 3 bases at V and 7 bases at J, with 12 bases between the two ends. The CDR3 is made up of 13 amino acids. In DNA, the CDR3 is TGTGCCAGCAGTTTGGGGGGTTTGGATGAAGCTTTCTTT. Residues: CASSLGGLDEAFF.

This chain uses TRBV12-3 or TRBV12-4 with TRBJ2-7; D call uncertain. This CDR3 is 14 amino acids long. V lost 2 bases and J 4 bases, leaving 12 bases between the germline ends. CDR3 loop: CASSLFKPTYEQYF. As DNA, the CDR3 is TGTGCCAGCAGTTTATTCAAACCGACTTACGAGCAGTACTTC.

This clonotype has more than one count but fewer than ten. This sequence joins TRBV20-1 and TRBJ2-7; 8 bases are a match to TRBD1. The V and J ends lost 3 bases and 2 bases, in that order; junction bases with no gene match: 3. Germline loops: CDR1 DFQATT, CDR2 SNEGSKA (reference sequence). This CDR3 comprises 13 residues. The CDR3 DNA reads TGCAGTGCTAGGCCGACAGGGGCCTACGAGCAGTACTTC. It is translated as CSARPTGAYEQYF.

This chain uses TRBV30 with TRBJ1-1, with no clear D. The germline V and J ends were trimmed by 0 bases and 1 base, with 6 bases remaining between them. CDR3 size: 13 residues. From germline, CDR1 is GTSNPN and CDR2 SVGIG (reference sequence). The CDR3 DNA is TGTGCCTGGAGTGTACGCGAGAACACTGAAGCTTTCTTT. Encoded protein: CAWSVRENTEAFF.

V usage is TRBV27 and J usage is TRBJ1-1; 8 nucleotides agree with TRBD1. The CDR3 has 15 residues. Germline assignment: CDR1 MNHEY and CDR2 SMNVEV (reference sequence). V shed 6 bases, J shed 3 bases, and the junction held 9 bases outside the gene matches. Here the CDR3 reads CASSPADRGYTEAFF. The CDR3 region has the DNA TGTGCCAGCAGCCCTGCCGACAGGGGATACACTGAAGCTTTCTTT.

The V call is TRBV7-9, the J call TRBJ1-6, with D maybe TRBD1 (6 bases). The CDR3 spans 15 residues. Germline lookup yields CDR1 SEHNR and CDR2 FQNEAQ (reference sequence). Trimming removed 4 bases at V and 7 bases at J, with 14 bases between. The CDR3 protein is CASSSPGGGNSPLHF. CDR3 sequence (DNA): TGTGCCAGCAGCTCCCCGGGGGGGGGCAATTCACCCCTCCACTTT.

The chain links TRBV27 to TRBJ2-2; possibly TRBD1 for D (5 bases). Germline CDR1 and CDR2: MNHEY and SMNVEV (reference sequence). V was shortened by 0 bases and J by 4 bases, with 9 bases between the two germline ends. The CDR3 contains 15 residues. The CDR3: CASSLSGQLTGELFF. CDR3 nucleotides: TGTGCCAGCAGTTTATCGGGGCAGCTCACCGGGGAGCTGTTTTTT.

The rearrangement joins TRBV11-2 to TRBJ2-3; D gene unclear. The CDR3 totals 13 residues. The germline gives CDR1 SGHAT, CDR2 FQNNGV. V lost 6 bases to trimming and J lost 7 bases, with 14 bases between them. The CDR3 loop is CASSYGPIYTQYF. The CDR3, as DNA: TGTGCCAGCAGTTATGGACCAATCTATACGCAGTATTTT.

V is TRBV11-2 and J is TRBJ2-1; TRBD2 matches 14 bases. With V trimmed by 3 bases and J by 4 bases, 2 bases remained unmatched. The CDR3 is 16 amino acids. Germline V gene sequence: CDR1 SGHAT, CDR2 FQNNGV. The CDR3 loop reads CASSLTSGGGYNEQFF. CDR3 nucleotides: TGTGCCAGCAGCTTGACTAGCGGGGGGGGTTACAATGAGCAGTTCTTC. The full variable domain, with the rest looked up from reference TRBV11-2 and TRBJ2-1, is EAGVAQSPRYKIIEKRQSVAFWCNPISGHATLYWYQQILGQGPKLLIQFQNNGVVDDSQLPKDRFSAERLKGVDSTLKIQPAKLEDSAVYLCASSLTSGGGYNEQFFGPGTRLTVL.

The J gene is TRBJ2-1, the V gene TRBV10-2, with D uncertain. Germline V gene data show CDR1 as WSHSY and CDR2 as SAAADI. The CDR3 is 13 residues long. V dropped 0 bases and J dropped 10 bases, with 10 bases sitting between them. In DNA form, the CDR3 reads TGCGCCAGCAGTGAGTCGTGGGCCCCGGAGCAGTTCTTC. It codes for CASSESWAPEQFF.

This chain links TRBV5-6 with TRBJ2-5, with D unresolved. The CDR3 extends over 17 amino acids. The germline gives CDR1 SGHDT, CDR2 YYEEEE. V was clipped by 3 bases and J by 3 bases, with 21 bases between them. The CDR3 sequence is CASSYGLGPRPEETQYF. The CDR3 nucleotides are TGTGCCAGCAGCTACGGCCTGGGTCCTAGACCCGAAGAGACCCAGTACTTC.

J is TRBJ2-2 and V is TRBV6-5, with 8 bases lining up with TRBD1. The CDR3 runs to 16 residues. Germline values: CDR1 MNHEY, CDR2 SVGAGI. Trimming at V came to 0 bases and at J to 0 bases, leaving 0 bases not matched to a gene. CDR3 region: CASSYSGQANTGELFF. The DNA for the CDR3 is TGTGCCAGCAGTTACTCGGGACAGGCGAACACCGGGGAGCTGTTTTTT.

J is TRBJ2-2 and V is TRBV4-1; D not certain. The V end lost 2 bases, the J end lost 3 bases, and 7 bases lay between the germline ends. Germline V lookup: CDR1 MGHRA, CDR2 YSYEKL. The CDR3 is made up of 14 amino acids. CDR3 sequence (DNA): TGCGCCAGCAGCCAAAGCTGGGACACCGGGGAGCTGTTTTTT. Its protein is CASSQSWDTGELFF.

The V and J genes are TRBV3-1 and TRBJ2-7, with a weak D call TRBD1 (6 bases). CDR1 and CDR2 from the germline V gene are LGHDT and YNNKEL (reference sequence). V lost 5 bases and J lost 2, with 16 bases in between. The CDR3 runs 15 residues. In DNA form, the CDR3 reads TGTGCCAGCAGCGAGACAGAAAAGGGGGCCTACGAGCAGTACTTC. Its protein product is CASSETEKGAYEQYF.

This chain's CDR3 is CASSSGQEMEEYEQYF. The CDR3 DNA follows: TGCGCCAGCAGCTCAGGACAGGAAATGGAGGAGTACGAGCAGTACTTC. The V call is TRBV5-1, the J call TRBJ2-7, with 7 bases aligning to TRBD1. V shed 3 bases and J 4 bases; nucleotides not matched to a gene: 13. In germline, CDR1 is SGHRS, CDR2 YFSETQ. The CDR3 consists of 16 residues.

The CDR3 bases are TGTGCCAGCGCTAGGGGGACAGCCTACAATGAGCAGTTCTTC. It translates to CASARGTAYNEQFF. This chain uses TRBV27 with TRBJ2-1, with 7 positions matching TRBD1. Unmatched junction bases numbered 6, after V lost 8 bases and J lost 2 bases. The germline gives CDR1 MNHEY, CDR2 SMNVEV (reference sequence). The CDR3 runs 14 residues.

V and J are TRBV7-9 and TRBJ1-2, with D maybe TRBD1 (6 bases). CDR1 SEHNR and CDR2 FQNEAQ come from the germline V gene (reference sequence). V lost 5 bases and J lost 2, with 12 bases in between. The CDR3 is 14 residues long. This chain's CDR3 is CASSPPQGNYGYTF. The CDR3 nucleotides read TGTGCCAGCAGCCCCCCCCAGGGGAACTATGGCTACACCTTC.

J is TRBJ1-2 and V is TRBV5-1, with TRBD1 matching 8 bases. The CDR3 sequence is 15 residues long. CDR1 SGHRS and CDR2 YFSETQ come from the germline V gene. The V and J ends lost 4 bases and 3 bases, in that order; junction bases with no gene match: 8. The CDR3 DNA reads as TGCGCCAGCAGCGGGGGACAGGCCTTGGACTATGGCTACACCTTC. Protein: CASSGGQALDYGYTF.